The clone carrying this T cell receptor beta chain has at least ten counts. Its target is not known. The data derive from a study of CD8 T cells in ankylosing spondylitis. Regarding the study as a whole: Significant enrichment of disease-linked clones was reported in matched ankylosing spondylitis synovial fluid. Peripheral blood held disease-linked clones only at relatively low frequency, and these were CD8+. Characteristic, it appeared, of ankylosing spondylitis blood was a TCR beta motif of several highly homologous variants. Previous work reported some of these motif variants in the synovial fluid and blood of reactive arthritis.

Molecular-barcoded quantitative 5'-RACE produced these TCR beta libraries. TCRdb re-derived calls from the 5' RACE reads in MiXCR, one entry per CDR3 protein. The table records 700,000 to 850,000 distinct CDR3 sequences, 12% of them present only once. This TCR was sampled from a male donor with ankylosing spondylitis. The sample was blood, either unsorted or a sorted T cell fraction (not recorded which).

CDR3 nucleotides: TGCAGCGTTGAAAGGGAATATGGCTACACCTTC. Protein: CSVEREYGYTF. This rearrangement joins TRBV29-1 to TRBJ1-2; D is unresolved. The CDR3 spans 11 residues. V lost 2 bases, J lost 5 bases, and 6 bases lay in between. The germline CDR1 and CDR2 sequences are SQVTM and ANQGSEA.